One and the same sample provided the 25 T cell receptor beta chains below, sequenced in a study of T cell changes during pregnancy in multiple sclerosis. The assay was immunoSEQ multiplex PCR, and TCRdb's table has in-frame clones only and misses some. The table has 49,000 or so clones, 94% seen once. Specimen: CD8+ T cells from peripheral blood mononuclear cells, collected before pregnancy. These receptor sequences come from a female donor with multiple sclerosis, enrolled in a pregnancy study.

CDR3 nucleotide sequence: TGTGCCAGCAGCTCCCCGGACAGGGGGTTGTCCCAGTACTTC. Translating it yields CASSSPDRGLSQYF. The V call is TRBV11-1, the J call TRBJ2-5; 10 nucleotides align to TRBD1. After removal of 4 bases from V and 9 bases from J, the junction contained 8 bases not matched to a gene. Germline V CDR1 and CDR2: SGHAT, FQDESV (reference sequence). The length of the CDR3 is 14 residues.

V and J are TRBV12-5 and TRBJ1-1, with D possibly TRBD1 on 6 matching bases. The V end lost 0 bases, the J end lost 3 bases, and 17 bases lay between the germline ends. Per the germline V gene, CDR1 is LGHNT and CDR2 is FRNRAP. This CDR3 has 17 residues. Here the CDR3 DNA reads TGTGCTAGTGGTTTGGTAAGAGGGGGAATCCGGGACACTGAAGCTTTCTTT. Translation: CASGLVRGGIRDTEAFF.

The chain has TRBV27 and TRBJ2-7; TRBD1 matches at 12 bases. Germline loops: CDR1 MNHEY, CDR2 SMNVEV (reference sequence). Trimming at V came to 6 bases and at J to 1 base, leaving 4 bases not matched to a gene. The CDR3 is 15 amino acids. The CDR3 DNA reads as TGTGCCAGCAGCCCGGGACAGGGGGCATCCTACGAGCAGTACTTC. It translates to CASSPGQGASYEQYF.

This clone was recorded once. The chain is built from TRBV30 and TRBJ1-2; 10 nucleotides align to TRBD1. Germline V gives CDR1 GTSNPN, CDR2 SVGIG (reference sequence). There are 13 residues in the CDR3. With V trimmed by 7 bases and J by 6 bases, 8 bases remained unmatched. CDR3 protein: CASPGQGRHGYTF. DNA for the CDR3: TGTGCCTCCCCGGGACAGGGGAGACATGGCTACACCTTC.

This clone has only a few counts. The rearrangement links TRBV7-9 to TRBJ2-7; TRBD1 agrees at 8 bases. V shed 2 bases and J 0 bases; nucleotides not matched to a gene: 9. The CDR3 extends over 17 amino acids. Germline assignment: CDR1 SEHNR and CDR2 FQNEAQ (reference sequence). The CDR3 region is CASSLFPGQASSYEQYF. CDR3 DNA sequence: TGTGCCAGCAGCTTATTTCCGGGACAGGCGAGCTCCTACGAGCAGTACTTC.

In its sample, this clone is medium-sized. The rearrangement joins TRBV2 to TRBJ1-2; no reliable D call. Germline loops: CDR1 SNHLY, CDR2 FYNNEI. The V end lost 6 bases, the J end lost 1 base, and 12 bases lay between the germline ends. The CDR3 sequence is 14 residues long. The CDR3 coding sequence is TGTGCCAGCAGAAGCAGGAACCTTAACTATGGCTACACCTTC. Amino acid sequence: CASRSRNLNYGYTF.

The chain employs TRBV15 and TRBJ2-7; TRBD2 is a possible D gene (6 bases). Germline V gene lookup returns CDR1 LNHNV and CDR2 YYDKDF (reference sequence). Between the trimmed V and J ends, which lost 5 bases and 6 bases, there was a span of 23 bases. The CDR3 has 16 residues. CDR3 DNA: TGTGCCACCAGCGGCGGGGCGACAATCGTCTTCACCGAGCAGTACTTC. Translated, it gives CATSGGATIVFTEQYF.

The rearrangement uses TRBV15 and TRBJ2-3; possible D gene TRBD1, 6 bases. Trimming cost V 3 bases and J 5 bases, with 12 bases left between them. Germline CDR1 is LNHNV and CDR2 is YYDKDF (reference sequence). The CDR3 is made up of 14 amino acids. The DNA for the CDR3 is TGTGCCACCAGCAGTGGTCGAGGGGGAGATACGCAGTATTTT. Translation gives CATSSGRGGDTQYF. Variable domain in full (rest from reference TRBV15 and TRBJ2-3): DAMVIQNPRYQVTQFGKPVTLSCSQTLNHNVMYWYQQKSSQAPKLLFHYYDKDFNNEADTPDNFQSRRPNTSFCFLDIRSPGLGDTAMYLCATSSGRGGDTQYFGPGTRLTVL.

This chain connects TRBV28 to TRBJ1-1; maybe TRBD1 (5 bases). V lost 7 bases and J lost 10, with 13 bases in between. Germline CDR1 MDHEN, CDR2 SYDVKM. The CDR3 has 11 residues. This CDR3 reads CASNLGGGAFF. DNA for the CDR3: TGTGCCAGCAACCTGGGGGGGGGAGCTTTCTTT.

This rearrangement joins TRBV27 to TRBJ2-1; no reliable D call. The CDR3 extends over 11 amino acids. V was shortened by 2 bases and J by 14 bases, with 10 bases between the two germline ends. The germline CDR1 and CDR2 sequences are MNHEY and SMNVEV (reference sequence). The CDR3 nucleotides are TGTGCCAGCAGTTTAAGTAAACGGGAGTTCTTC. The encoded protein is CASSLSKREFF.

This chain uses TRBV7-8 with TRBJ1-1; tentative D call: TRBD1 (6 bases). V lost 5 bases to trimming and J lost 1 base, with 17 bases between them. Germline values: CDR1 SGHVS, CDR2 FQNEAQ. The length of the CDR3 is 16 residues. The CDR3 loop is CASSPTGGSENTEAFF. DNA of the CDR3: TGTGCCAGCAGCCCTACTGGGGGCTCGGAGAACACTGAAGCTTTCTTT. Complete variable domain (other parts from reference TRBV7-8 and TRBJ1-1): GAGVSQSPRYKVAKRGQDVALRCDPISGHVSLFWYQQALGQGPEFLTYFQNEAQLDKSGLPSDRFFAERPEGSVSTLKIQRTQQEDSAVYLCASSPTGGSENTEAFFGQGTRLTVV.

The chain recombines TRBV27 with TRBJ2-7; 10 nucleotides match TRBD1. Germline V gene lookup returns CDR1 MNHEY and CDR2 SMNVEV (reference sequence). The CDR3 sequence is 15 residues long. Trimming took 0 bases from V and 3 from J; bases not matched to a gene: 2. The CDR3 bases are TGTGCCAGCAGTTTATCGGGGACAGGGGTCTACGAGCAGTACTTC. As protein: CASSLSGTGVYEQYF.

The chain carries TRBV23-1 and TRBJ2-7, with unresolved D. TRBV23-1 is known as an ORF, though its function is uncertain. Trimming stripped 2 bases from V and 2 bases from J, with 10 bases between. This CDR3 region has 14 residues. The CDR3: CASSQMAVTYEQYF. DNA of the CDR3: TGCGCCAGCAGTCAAATGGCAGTGACCTACGAGCAGTACTTC.

The gene calls are TRBV6-6 and TRBJ1-1, with TRBD1 as a possible D gene (6 bases). Germline V CDR1 and CDR2: MNHNY, SVGAGI (reference sequence). V was shortened by 3 bases and J by 2 bases, with 13 bases between the two germline ends. The CDR3 contains 15 residues. CDR3 in amino acids: CASSYMGAGNTEAFF. Here the CDR3 DNA reads TGTGCCAGCAGTTATATGGGGGCAGGAAACACTGAAGCTTTCTTT.

CDR3 coding DNA: TGTGCCAGCAGTTCAGTATCTTCGAACACCGGGGAGCTGTTTTTT. This gives the protein CASSSVSSNTGELFF. The V call is TRBV6-5, the J call TRBJ2-2; D unresolved. Germline CDR1 is MNHEY and CDR2 is SVGAGI. There are 15 residues in the CDR3. The germline V and J ends were trimmed by 4 bases and 0 bases, with 9 bases remaining between them.

This clone was seen a single time. The CDR3 region is CASNRGGYNEQFF. Written as DNA, the CDR3 is TGTGCCAGTAACAGGGGAGGCTACAATGAGCAGTTCTTC. The chain employs TRBV19 and TRBJ2-1; perhaps TRBD1 as D (7 bases). Trimming left V 7 bases short and J 3 bases short, with 10 bases between. CDR1 LNHDA and CDR2 SQIVND come from the germline V gene (reference sequence). The length of the CDR3 is 13 residues.

The CDR3 is CASSPGLAGRYNEQFF. In nucleotides, the CDR3 is TGCGCCAGCAGCCCGGGACTAGCGGGACGATACAATGAGCAGTTCTTC. This chain connects TRBV4-3 to TRBJ2-1, with TRBD2 matching 13 bases. Germline CDR1 reads LGHNA; CDR2 reads YSLEER. Germline trimming cut 4 bases from V and 4 bases from J; bases unmatched to any gene: 4. This CDR3 region has 16 residues.

In nucleotides, the CDR3 is TGCAGTGCTAGACCGGGTGAGCAGTTCTTC. It encodes CSARPGEQFF. The chain carries TRBV20-1 and TRBJ2-1, with unresolved D. V was clipped by 2 bases and J by 9 bases, with 5 bases between them. Germline CDR1 is DFQATT and CDR2 is SNEGSKA (reference sequence). CDR3 length: 10 amino acids.

The chain couples TRBV27 to TRBJ2-7; perhaps TRBD2 as D (5 bases). Deletions cut 7 bases from V and 2 bases from J, with 15 bases between. The CDR3 has 14 residues. CDR1 and CDR2 from the germline V gene are MNHEY and SMNVEV (reference sequence). The CDR3 sequence is CASIVPGWAYEQYF. CDR3 nucleotides: TGTGCCAGCATTGTTCCGGGGTGGGCCTACGAGCAGTACTTC.

The chain employs TRBV10-3 and TRBJ1-2, with 7 bases matching TRBD1. Germline V gives CDR1 ENHRY, CDR2 SYGVKD. This CDR3 region has 13 residues. The V and J ends lost 10 bases and 0 bases, in that order; junction bases with no gene match: 5. The CDR3 DNA sequence: TGTGCCACCCGGGACAGACCTAACTATGGCTACACCTTC. It translates to CATRDRPNYGYTF.

This chain's CDR3 is CASSLGSPTVGQARGYGYTF. CDR3 in DNA: TGTGCCAGCAGCTTAGGGAGCCCGACCGTCGGACAGGCTCGGGGCTATGGCTACACCTTC. J is TRBJ1-2 and V is TRBV7-7; TRBD1 matches 7 bases. Losses at the gene ends were 1 base for V and 4 bases for J; bases not matched to a gene: 21. The CDR3 totals 20 residues. The germline V gene has CDR1 SSHAT and CDR2 FNYEAQ (reference sequence).

This clone was seen only once. The chain links TRBV5-1 to TRBJ2-5; D unresolved. Trimming pared 5 bases from V and 3 bases from J, leaving 23 bases between. Germline assignment: CDR1 SGHRS and CDR2 YFSETQ. The CDR3 is 17 amino acids. CDR3 sequence: CASSPILAAESKETQYF. CDR3 in DNA: TGCGCCAGCAGTCCCATTCTTGCGGCGGAGTCTAAAGAGACCCAGTACTTC.

DNA for the CDR3: TGTGCCAGCAGTTACTCTCTACTAGCGGATTACAATGAGCAGTTCTTC. Translating it yields CASSYSLLADYNEQFF. The chain has TRBV6-6 and TRBJ2-1; 8 nucleotides match TRBD2. The J segment lost 4 bases and the V segment lost 0 bases, leaving 5 bases of the junction unmatched. The CDR3 has 16 residues. Germline V gene data show CDR1 as MNHNY and CDR2 as SVGAGI (reference sequence).

The CDR3 nucleotides are TGTGCCAGCAGCCCGAGCCCGGGCACTGAAGCTTTCTTT. It yields the protein CASSPSPGTEAFF. V is TRBV25-1 and J is TRBJ1-1; D call uncertain. The germline V gene encodes CDR1 MGHDK and CDR2 SYGVNS. The CDR3 contains 13 residues. The germline V and J ends were trimmed by 6 bases and 4 bases, with 12 bases remaining between them.

A few counts support this clone. This chain joins TRBV7-9 and TRBJ1-1; weak D call: TRBD1 (6 bases). The CDR3 totals 16 residues. The ends were cut back, 4 bases at V and 3 bases at J, with 18 bases in the middle. The germline CDR1 and CDR2 sequences are SEHNR and FQNEAQ (reference sequence). The CDR3 region has the DNA TGTGCCAGCAGCTCTTGGATATGGGGGCCTCACACTGAAGCTTTCTTT. Translated, it gives CASSSWIWGPHTEAFF.